A single T cell receptor (beta chain) is shown here with its context. Its antigen specificity is not known. No clone much larger than this one lies a single base away; base qualities are absent. This sample stems from a study of control samples from healthy donors and cancer patients (dated by TCRdb to about 2020). The CDR3 numbers 15 residues from cysteine through phenylalanine. Of all the DNA, just the CDR3 is kept, 45 bases in frame from base 1. CDR1 and CDR2 were assigned from the germline V gene (reference sequence) as LNHDA and SQIVND. Trimming removed 5 bases from V and 4 bases from J; the gene matches leave 8 bases unexplained. The method was the immunoSEQ multiplex PCR assay. TCRdb's version of the immuneACCESS table is confined to in-frame rearrangements and falls short of the full clone set. An unresolved V gene accounts for under half of the shortfall where checked; the remainder is of unknown origin. For this sample the table gives about 130,000 clones, of which about 95% were detected only once. The biggest ten clones account for 3.6% of the sample.

The material sequenced was blood. The sequence is built from TRBV19 and TRBJ2-7, with TRBD1 identical over 10 junction bases. The clonotype originates from a man aged 25-45 years in good health. The CDR3: CASSDPTGGIYEQYF. The DNA sequence is TGTGCCAGTAGTGACCCGACAGGGGGCATTTACGAGCAGTACTTC.